This T cell receptor (beta chain) was identified in a study of T cell clonotyping in hematopoietic cell transplantation. Remarks on this clone: Its target is not known.

Germline CDR1 and CDR2: SGHRS and YFSETQ. The CDR3 sequence is 15 residues long. Losses at the gene ends were 1 base for V and 6 bases for J; bases not matched to a gene: 7. Data came from immunoSEQ multiplex PCR; TCRdb stores just in-frame clones and leaves some out. The sample has 55,000 to 70,000 clones; roughly 94% are singletons. Study findings and constraints: CD4 and CD8 repertoire contributions could not be separated without sorting.

V usage is TRBV5-1 and J usage is TRBJ2-7; 10 bases fit TRBD2. This sequence originates from a man aged 45-65 years in good health. Some clones in this sample may be carry-over from other donors' samples. Sample: peripheral blood mononuclear cells. The CDR3 sequence: CASSLTSGGAGEQYF. DNA of the CDR3: TGCGCCAGCAGCTTGACGAGCGGGGGGGCAGGCGAGCAGTACTTC.